Following are 24 T cell receptor beta chains from one sample sequenced in a study of blood T cell repertoires in COVID-19. The data were produced by immunoSEQ multiplex PCR, yet TCRdb's version contains in-frame clones alone and is incomplete. The sample yields under 250,000 clones, 84% seen once. Sequences were obtained from peripheral blood. These TCRs come from a man aged 50-59 years with acute or convalescent COVID-19.

V usage is TRBV19 and J usage is TRBJ1-6, with TRBD1 identical over 7 bases. The germline gives CDR1 LNHDA, CDR2 SQIVND (reference sequence). This CDR3 spans 14 amino acids. The V gene end was trimmed by 4 bases and the J gene end by 10 bases; junction bases not matched to a gene: 7. The CDR3 spells CASSTGQAKSPLHF. CDR3 sequence (DNA): TGTGCCAGTAGTACCGGACAGGCTAAATCACCCCTCCACTTT.

Here the CDR3 reads CASKRDRGPYNSPLHF. DNA for the CDR3: TGTGCCAGCAAAAGGGACAGGGGGCCTTATAATTCACCCCTCCACTTT. V and J are TRBV4-2 and TRBJ1-6; TRBD1 matches at 12 bases. Trimming removed 7 bases from V and 4 bases from J; junction bases left unmatched: 5. This CDR3 has 16 amino acids. Germline lookup yields CDR1 LGHNA and CDR2 YNFKEQ.

The chain has TRBV7-2 and TRBJ1-5; 8 bases are a match to TRBD1. Trimming cost V 4 bases and J 0 bases; bases outside gene matches: 5. Germline V CDR1 and CDR2: SGHTA, FQGNSA. The CDR3 has 16 amino acids. The CDR3 nucleotides read TGTGCCAGCAGCTCACAGGGACAGGTTAGCAATCAGCCCCAGCATTTT. Amino acids: CASSSQGQVSNQPQHF.

This chain uses TRBV11-1 with TRBJ2-7, with D possibly matching TRBD1 (6 bases). V lost 2 bases to trimming and J lost 3 bases, with 11 bases between them. The CDR3 extends over 14 amino acids. Looked up from germline, CDR1 is SGHAT and CDR2 is FQDESV (reference sequence). The CDR3 DNA reads TGTGCCAGCAGCTTAAGTCCAGGGGTCTACGAGCAGTACTTC. This gives the protein CASSLSPGVYEQYF.

The chain has TRBV24-1 and TRBJ2-1; D is ambiguous. The CDR3 spans 13 residues. CDR1 and CDR2 (germline): KGHDR, SFDVKD. Trimming pared 2 bases from V and 9 bases from J, leaving 10 bases between. The CDR3 loop reads CATSDSVSLEQFF. The CDR3 DNA reads as TGTGCCACCAGTGATTCGGTTAGTCTTGAGCAGTTCTTC.

The chain carries TRBV24-1 and TRBJ2-1; 8 positions match TRBD1. The V and J ends lost 0 bases and 8 bases, in that order; junction bases with no gene match: 5. The CDR3 has 15 residues. Germline values: CDR1 KGHDR, CDR2 SFDVKD. CDR3 bases: TGTGCCACCAGTGATTTGGGGACAGGCTCTGATGAGCAGTTCTTC. It is translated as CATSDLGTGSDEQFF.

The CDR3 loop reads CASTGNSNQPQHF. The CDR3 DNA follows: TGTGCCAGTACAGGAAATAGCAATCAGCCCCAGCATTTT. The chain uses TRBV19 and TRBJ1-5; no definite D call. Per germline, CDR1 LNHDA and CDR2 SQIVND (reference sequence). V dropped 7 bases and J dropped 0 bases, with 7 bases sitting between them. The CDR3 covers 13 residues.

V usage is TRBV6-5 and J usage is TRBJ1-6, with D possibly matching TRBD1 (5 bases). The V and J ends lost 8 bases and 12 bases respectively, with 14 bases between them. The CDR3 length is 12 residues. Germline V gene sequence: CDR1 MNHEY, CDR2 SVGAGI. In DNA, the CDR3 is TGTGCCAGCGGTAGACTTCAGGGACCCCTCCACTTT. Translated: CASGRLQGPLHF.

The chain is built from TRBV6-1 and TRBJ2-1, with TRBD2 as a possible D gene (6 bases). The CDR3 loop spans 15 amino acids. V lost 1 base and J lost 1, with 8 bases in between. Germline CDR1 MNHNS, CDR2 SASEGT. CDR3 in amino acids: CASSEETRSYNEQFF. The CDR3 DNA reads as TGTGCCAGCAGTGAAGAGACTAGGTCCTACAATGAGCAGTTCTTC.

The chain's CDR3 is CASSIFPGAGTNYGYTF. CDR3 nucleotides: TGTGCCAGTAGTATATTTCCCGGGGCGGGAACTAACTATGGCTACACCTTC. The chain has TRBV19 and TRBJ1-2; tentative D call: TRBD1 (5 bases). Trimming pared 2 bases from V and 0 bases from J, leaving 16 bases between. Germline values: CDR1 LNHDA, CDR2 SQIVND (reference sequence). The CDR3 contains 17 residues.

The chain recombines TRBV4-1 with TRBJ2-1; 8 nucleotides line up with TRBD2. J gave up 8 bases and V 1 base, and 13 bases lay outside the gene matches. The CDR3 is 17 residues long. Per germline, CDR1 MGHRA and CDR2 YSYEKL. CDR3 sequence reads: CASSQGPGLDTGYEQFF. The CDR3, as DNA: TGCGCCAGCAGCCAAGGGCCGGGACTAGATACAGGGTATGAGCAGTTCTTC.

The V call is TRBV6-1, the J call TRBJ2-7; 8 nucleotides agree with TRBD1. J lost 4 bases, V lost 4 bases, and 12 bases had no gene match. This CDR3 is 16 amino acids long. CDR1 and CDR2 (germline): MNHNS, SASEGT. In DNA, the CDR3 is TGTGCCAGCAGTGGGGACAGGACGAGGGCTCCATACGAGCAGTACTTC. This sequence encodes CASSGDRTRAPYEQYF.

In this sample, this clone turned up once. The chain combines TRBV28 with TRBJ2-5; 10 nucleotides align to TRBD2. The CDR3 loop spans 15 amino acids. The germline CDR1 and CDR2 sequences are MDHEN and SYDVKM. Trimming cost V 5 bases and J 2 bases; bases outside gene matches: 5. The CDR3 loop is CASSRTSGWQETQYF. DNA for the CDR3: TGTGCCAGCAGTCGGACTAGCGGTTGGCAAGAGACCCAGTACTTC.

This chain links TRBV28 with TRBJ2-1, with TRBD2 identical over 8 bases. CDR3 length: 15 residues. In germline, CDR1 is MDHEN, CDR2 SYDVKM. CDR3 region: CATYLVGLAYNEQFF. DNA for the CDR3: TGTGCTACGTATCTGGTGGGACTAGCCTACAATGAGCAGTTCTTC.

The CDR3 protein is CASSLSAGAVGELFF. The CDR3 coding sequence is TGTGCCAGCAGCTTGTCTGCGGGAGCGGTCGGGGAGCTGTTTTTT. The rearrangement links TRBV11-3 to TRBJ2-2; TRBD2 matches 7 bases. V trimming: 3 bases; J trimming: 7 bases; junction bases outside the gene matches: 8. Looked up from germline, CDR1 is SGHNT and CDR2 is YENEEA. The CDR3 is made up of 15 amino acids.

The V call is TRBV5-6, the J call TRBJ1-2; 9 bases align to TRBD1. Losses at the gene ends were 5 bases for V and 2 bases for J; bases not matched to a gene: 4. This CDR3 has 14 amino acids. Per germline, CDR1 SGHDT and CDR2 YYEEEE. CDR3 in DNA: TGTGCCAGCAGACGGGACAGGGCAAACTATGGCTACACCTTC. The encoded protein is CASRRDRANYGYTF.

This clone was counted many times. The chain uses TRBV29-1 and TRBJ2-1; 13 positions match TRBD2. Trimming cost V 7 bases and J 8 bases; bases outside gene matches: 8. The CDR3 spans 14 residues. Germline V gene data show CDR1 as SQVTM and CDR2 as ANQGSEA. The CDR3 here is CSARTSGSSDEQFF. DNA of the CDR3: TGCAGCGCAAGGACTAGCGGGAGTTCGGATGAGCAGTTCTTC.

This clone was detected once. The chain has TRBV19 and TRBJ2-1, with 7 bases matching TRBD1. Germline CDR1 and CDR2: LNHDA and SQIVND (reference sequence). This CDR3 is 16 amino acids long. Losses at the gene ends were 6 bases for V and 2 bases for J; bases not matched to a gene: 10. CDR3 protein: CASSAPRQGAYNEQFF. CDR3 nucleotides: TGTGCCAGTAGCGCTCCAAGACAGGGAGCCTACAATGAGCAGTTCTTC.

This chain joins TRBV5-4 and TRBJ1-2; D remains ambiguous. CDR3 size: 15 residues. V was cut by 0 bases and J by 3 bases, with 12 bases left in between. Germline lookup yields CDR1 SGHNT and CDR2 YYREEE (reference sequence). CDR3 residues: CASSLDSRNDYGYTF. CDR3 DNA sequence: TGTGCCAGCAGCTTGGACAGCCGAAATGACTATGGCTACACCTTC.

The CDR3 nucleotides read TGTGCCAGCAGTCCCGGGACAGGGTGGCAAGAGACCCAGTACTTC. Translated: CASSPGTGWQETQYF. This chain joins TRBV27 and TRBJ2-5; TRBD1 agrees at 9 bases. Germline lookup yields CDR1 MNHEY and CDR2 SMNVEV (reference sequence). The CDR3 is 15 amino acids. V dropped 5 bases and J dropped 2; count of bases not matched to a gene: 6.

V gene TRBV21-1 combines with J gene TRBJ1-5. TRBV21-1 is a known pseudogene. This CDR3 has 16 residues. CDR3 nucleotides: TGTGCCAGCACCCTAGAGGGCAGTTACAGCAATCAGCCCCAGCATTTT. This gives the protein CASTLEGSYSNQPQHF.

The CDR3, as DNA: TGTGCCAGTACGACCGGGACAGGGTTTGGCTACACCTTC. The encoded protein is CASTTGTGFGYTF. The rearrangement links TRBV19 to TRBJ1-2, with TRBD1 identical over 9 bases. Trimming took 7 bases from V and 7 from J; bases not matched to a gene: 7. Per germline, CDR1 LNHDA and CDR2 SQIVND (reference sequence). The CDR3 covers 13 residues.

The chain recombines TRBV7-3 with TRBJ2-3, with 9 bases lining up with TRBD2. CDR1 and CDR2 (germline): SGHTA, FQGTGA. The CDR3 is 14 residues long. J was trimmed by 5 bases and V by 4 bases; bases with no gene match: 4. The CDR3 protein is CASSSGLAGDTQYF. CDR3 nucleotide sequence: TGTGCCAGCAGCTCGGGACTAGCCGGAGATACGCAGTATTTT.

The chain carries TRBV2 and TRBJ2-7; 7 positions match TRBD1. There are 12 residues in the CDR3. V was clipped by 3 bases and J by 4 bases; unmatched bases: 0. Germline lookup yields CDR1 SNHLY and CDR2 FYNNEI. The CDR3, as DNA: TGTGCCAGCAGTGAGGACAGGTACGAGCAGTACTTC. Residues: CASSEDRYEQYF.